One sample yielded the 5 T cell receptor beta chains listed below, sequenced in a study of T cells in localized non-small cell lung cancer (dated by TCRdb to about 2020). Preparation of the library involved the immunoSEQ multiplex PCR assay. The immuneACCESS repertoire file appears here via TCRdb, limited to in-frame rearrangements. These files lack a portion of the clones; in checked studies, under half of the deficit traces to unresolved V genes, and the cause of the others is not known. Here the sample has fewer than 3,500 clones; 24% occur a single time. The ten top clones hold about 27% of the sample. The sample in question was lung tumor tissue, obtained before any cancer treatment. Every receptor here comes from a man between 35 and 75 years old with stage I lung adenocarcinoma.

In its sample, this clone ranks as medium-sized. The V gene is TRBV6-8, the J gene TRBJ1-2; no clear D gene. The germline V gene encodes CDR1 MNHGY and CDR2 SAAAGT. CDR3 length equals 13 residues. The V end was cut by 9 bases, the J end by 0 bases, with 11 bases between. The CDR3: CASTQLPNYGYTF. The CDR3 bases are TGTGCCAGTACTCAGCTCCCTAACTATGGCTACACCTTC.

The rearrangement joins TRBV5-1 to TRBJ2-1, with 12 bases aligning to TRBD2. The V and J ends lost 3 bases and 9 bases, in that order; junction bases with no gene match: 7. Germline V gives CDR1 SGHRS, CDR2 YFSETQ. The CDR3 runs to 15 residues. The CDR3 loop is CASSYQTSGRFEQFF. CDR3 DNA: TGCGCCAGCAGCTACCAGACTAGCGGGAGATTTGAGCAGTTCTTC.

The V gene is TRBV11-3, the J gene TRBJ2-5; 9 bases map to TRBD1. The germline gives CDR1 SGHNT, CDR2 YENEEA. The V segment lost 5 bases and the J segment 4 bases; nucleotides outside the gene matches: 8. The CDR3 contains 15 residues. In DNA, the CDR3 is TGTGCCAGCAGCCCCCGAGTGACAGGGGGAGAGACCCAGTACTTC. Its translation is CASSPRVTGGETQYF.

This clone was seen only a few times. The V and J genes are TRBV11-3 and TRBJ2-6, with D perhaps matching TRBD2 (5 bases). This CDR3 is built from 17 residues. The V gene lost 3 bases and the J gene lost 0 bases, with 12 bases spanning the gap. Germline V CDR1 and CDR2: SGHNT, YENEEA. CDR3 bases: TGTGCCAGCAGCTTCCCTGGACGGGGCTCTGGGGCCAACGTCCTGACTTTC. Its protein product is CASSFPGRGSGANVLTF.

In its sample, this clone was seen a few times. V gene TRBV11-3 combines with J gene TRBJ2-5; weak D call: TRBD1 (5 bases). V dropped 1 base and J dropped 3 bases, with 15 bases sitting between them. CDR1 is SGHNT, CDR2 YENEEA, per germline. The CDR3 is made up of 16 amino acids. The CDR3, as DNA: TGTGCCAGCAGCTTAGGTTTGGGGCAGGGAAAAGAGACCCAGTACTTC. Its protein is CASSLGLGQGKETQYF.